The next 20 T cell receptor beta chains were all read from a single sample in a study of blood T cell repertoires in COVID-19. This table comes from immunoSEQ multiplex PCR, and its TCRdb copy is limited to in-frame clones, with some not included. The data show 120,000 or so clones, roughly 85% seen once. The specimen was peripheral blood. Every receptor here comes from a human donor in a cohort sampled during active COVID-19.

The chain uses TRBV1 and TRBJ1-2. TRBV1 is flagged as a pseudogene. The CDR3 sequence is 16 residues long. This CDR3 reads CFQRHRNGSANYGYTF. The CDR3 nucleotides are TGCTTTCAACGGCACCGTAACGGGTCAGCCAACTATGGCTACACCTTC.

J is TRBJ1-4 and V is TRBV27; D is unresolved. The ends were cut back, 6 bases at V and 7 bases at J, with 12 bases in the middle. The germline V gene has CDR1 MNHEY and CDR2 SMNVEV (reference sequence). This CDR3 comprises 13 residues. CDR3 protein: CASSGRAGEKLFF. In DNA form, the CDR3 reads TGTGCCAGCAGCGGACGGGCGGGTGAAAAACTGTTTTTT.

This clone was counted only a few times. This chain links TRBV7-9 with TRBJ2-3; 11 bases agree with TRBD1. Germline V gene sequence: CDR1 SEHNR, CDR2 FQNEAQ (reference sequence). J lost 4 bases, V lost 4 bases, and 4 bases had no gene match. This CDR3 region has 15 residues. DNA of the CDR3: TGTGCCAGCAGCTGGGGACAGGGGGAGGCAGATACGCAGTATTTT. This codes for CASSWGQGEADTQYF. Full variable domain (missing parts from reference TRBV7-9 and TRBJ2-3): DTGVSQNPRHKITKRGQNVTFRCDPISEHNRLYWYRQTLGQGPEFLTYFQNEAQLEKSRLLSDRFSAERPKGSFSTLEIQRTEQGDSAMYLCASSWGQGEADTQYFGPGTRLTVL.

CDR3 nucleotide sequence: TGTGCCAGCAGTTCCGGGACAGACTATGGCTACACCTTC. Amino acid sequence: CASSSGTDYGYTF. The chain is built from TRBV2 and TRBJ1-2; TRBD1 agrees at 7 bases. CDR3 size: 13 residues. Losses at the gene ends were 5 bases for V and 3 bases for J; bases not matched to a gene: 3. Germline CDR1 is SNHLY and CDR2 is FYNNEI.

In its sample, this clone was seen once. The chain employs TRBV4-1 and TRBJ2-2; D uncertain. Trimming shortened V by 0 bases and J by 0 bases, and 11 bases separated the two germline ends. CDR1 is MGHRA and CDR2 is YSYEKL in the germline V gene. There are 17 residues in the CDR3. The CDR3 region is CASSQDQQETNTGELFF. The DNA for the CDR3 is TGCGCCAGCAGCCAAGATCAGCAGGAAACGAACACCGGGGAGCTGTTTTTT.

The rearrangement links TRBV5-1 to TRBJ1-4; D gene unclear. V was pared by 0 bases and J by 6 bases, with 12 bases between. The CDR3 covers 15 residues. Germline-derived CDR1 and CDR2 are SGHRS and YFSETQ. The CDR3 region has the DNA TGCGCCAGCAGCTTGGAGGCGGGGAGGCATGAAAAACTGTTTTTT. This gives the protein CASSLEAGRHEKLFF.

The gene calls are TRBV5-4 and TRBJ1-1; D is perhaps TRBD1 (6 bases). The CDR3 covers 14 residues. Germline lookup yields CDR1 SGHNT and CDR2 YYREEE (reference sequence). V lost 0 bases, J lost 4 bases, and 10 bases lay in between. CDR3 sequence reads: CASSLEGGITEAFF. The CDR3, as DNA: TGTGCCAGCAGCTTGGAGGGGGGGATCACTGAAGCTTTCTTT.

The chain joins TRBV25-1 to TRBJ2-3; a weak D match, TRBD2 (6 bases). The CDR3 runs 13 residues. The germline CDR1 and CDR2 sequences are MGHDK and SYGVNS. Trimming removed 5 bases at V and 2 bases at J, with 8 bases between. The CDR3 region has the DNA TGTGCCAGCAGTTCGGGAGCCACAGATACGCAGTATTTT. Its translation: CASSSGATDTQYF. Full variable domain (missing parts from reference TRBV25-1 and TRBJ2-3): EADIYQTPRYLVIGTGKKITLECSQTMGHDKMYWYQQDPGMELHLIHYSYGVNSTEKGDLSSESTVSRIRTEHFPLTLESARPSHTSQYLCASSSGATDTQYFGPGTRLTVL.

CDR3 nucleotide sequence: TGTGCCAGCAGCTTAGCGCCCGGGACCGGGGAGCTGTTTTTT. Translation: CASSLAPGTGELFF. The rearrangement joins TRBV7-9 to TRBJ2-2; D remains unclear. The CDR3 has 14 amino acids. V was shortened by 0 bases and J by 5 bases, with 7 bases between the two germline ends. Germline CDR1 and CDR2: SEHNR and FQNEAQ (reference sequence). The full variable domain, its missing parts supplied by reference TRBV7-9 and TRBJ2-2, is DTGVSQNPRHKITKRGQNVTFRCDPISEHNRLYWYRQTLGQGPEFLTYFQNEAQLEKSRLLSDRFSAERPKGSFSTLEIQRTEQGDSAMYLCASSLAPGTGELFFGEGSRLTVL.

The count of this clone is one. This sequence joins TRBV15 and TRBJ2-2, with TRBD1 identical over 8 bases. J gave up 4 bases and V 3 bases, and 1 base lay outside the gene matches. The CDR3 contains 14 residues. CDR1 is LNHNV and CDR2 is YYDKDF in the germline V gene (reference sequence). CDR3 sequence (DNA): TGTGCCACCAGCAGGGACAGGGTCACCGGGGAGCTGTTTTTT. Protein: CATSRDRVTGELFF.

A few counts support this clone. The chain carries TRBV5-4 and TRBJ1-2; 8 positions match TRBD1. The CDR3 covers 15 residues. Germline values: CDR1 SGHNT, CDR2 YYREEE (reference sequence). Trimming at V came to 0 bases and at J to 6 bases, leaving 7 bases not matched to a gene. The CDR3 region has the DNA TGTGCCAGCAGCTTGGGTCGTCAGGGGGCGAATGGCTACACCTTC. Protein sequence: CASSLGRQGANGYTF.

V gene TRBV6-2 or TRBV6-3 combines with J gene TRBJ2-7, with D unresolved. The CDR3 sequence is 11 residues long. V lost 4 bases and J lost 7, with 8 bases in between. Germline values: CDR1 MNHEY, CDR2 SVGEGT. The CDR3 coding sequence is TGTGCCAGCAGTTCCCACGGGGAGCAGTACTTC. Its translation is CASSSHGEQYF.

This chain links TRBV30 with TRBJ1-1, with D tentatively TRBD1 (6 bases). This CDR3 comprises 12 residues. The V end was cut by 3 bases, the J end by 6 bases, with 11 bases between. Looked up from germline, CDR1 is GTSNPN and CDR2 is SVGIG (reference sequence). Here the CDR3 reads CAWRDSISEAFF. DNA of the CDR3: TGTGCCTGGAGGGACAGTATATCTGAAGCTTTCTTT.

The chain couples TRBV6-5 to TRBJ2-1, with TRBD1 as a possible D gene (6 bases). Germline CDR1 reads MNHEY; CDR2 reads SVGAGI. Trimming stripped 6 bases from V and 7 bases from J, with 19 bases between. CDR3 length equals 15 residues. CDR3 in amino acids: CASSRDPLQGNEQFF. The CDR3 DNA reads as TGTGCCAGCAGCCGCGACCCCCTCCAGGGGAATGAGCAGTTCTTC.

The V and J genes are TRBV15 and TRBJ1-2, with 11 bases lining up with TRBD1. J was trimmed by 4 bases and V by 5 bases; bases with no gene match: 3. Germline loops: CDR1 LNHNV, CDR2 YYDKDF (reference sequence). CDR3 length: 14 amino acids. The CDR3 sequence is CATSGGTGGYGYTF. The CDR3 nucleotides are TGTGCCACCAGCGGGGGGACAGGGGGCTATGGCTACACCTTC.

CDR3 region: CASSFLGTGYDSGNTIYF. As DNA, the CDR3 is TGCGCCAGCAGTTTCCTCGGGACAGGGTATGATTCTGGAAACACCATATATTTT. The chain has TRBV5-1 and TRBJ1-3, with 9 bases fitting TRBD1. The CDR3 loop spans 18 amino acids. V lost 5 bases and J lost 1; bases outside the gene matches: 13. Germline CDR1 SGHRS, CDR2 YFSETQ.

A few counts support this clone. The identical CDR3 is also encoded by other nucleotide sequences in the sample. The chain joins TRBV9 to TRBJ2-7; 7 bases agree with TRBD2. Germline assignment: CDR1 SGDLS and CDR2 YYNGEE. Germline trimming cut 2 bases from V and 1 base from J; bases unmatched to any gene: 3. The CDR3 runs 14 residues. The CDR3 DNA reads as TGTGCCAGCAGCGTCGGCGGGAGATCCTACGAGCAGTACTTC. Protein: CASSVGGRSYEQYF.

This clone occurred once. This chain uses TRBV28 with TRBJ2-6; 7 nucleotides agree with TRBD1. Germline CDR1 is MDHEN and CDR2 is SYDVKM. The CDR3 length is 17 residues. Losses at the gene ends were 4 bases for V and 0 bases for J; bases not matched to a gene: 6. CDR3 protein: CASSSTGFHSGANVLTF. CDR3 nucleotide sequence: TGTGCCAGCAGTTCGACAGGGTTCCACTCTGGGGCCAACGTCCTGACTTTC.

The sample holds a few counts of this clone. The chain couples TRBV27 to TRBJ2-1; possible D gene TRBD1, 6 bases. V gave up 6 bases and J gave up 12 bases, with 18 bases separating them. CDR1 MNHEY and CDR2 SMNVEV come from the germline V gene (reference sequence). The CDR3 loop spans 13 amino acids. The CDR3 DNA reads TGTGCCAGCAGGAAACAGGGAAATGTGGGGCAGTTCTTC. As protein: CASRKQGNVGQFF.

This rearrangement joins TRBV6-4 to TRBJ1-1; D may be TRBD1 (5 bases). This CDR3 region has 19 residues. Trimming cost V 2 bases and J 1 base, with 23 bases left between them. Germline V gene sequence: CDR1 MRHNA, CDR2 SNTAGT. The CDR3 reads CASSDHHATGLHGNTEAFF. CDR3 sequence (DNA): TGTGCCAGCAGTGACCATCATGCTACGGGACTCCATGGGAACACTGAAGCTTTCTTT.